The 12 T cell receptor beta chains below all came from one sample that was sequenced in a study of control samples from healthy donors and cancer patients. Assay: immunoSEQ multiplex PCR; the TCRdb copy retains only in-frame clones and omits some. The profile shows over 100,000 clones, approximately 92% of them singletons. The specimen sequenced was blood. These receptors all stem from a woman between 50 and 59 years old in good health.

The genes are TRBV5-4 and TRBJ2-5; TRBD1 matches at 9 bases. CDR1 is SGHNT and CDR2 is YYREEE in the germline V gene (reference sequence). The CDR3 consists of 14 residues. V gave up 2 bases and J gave up 3 bases; unmatched junction bases: 2. The CDR3 here is CASSLQGAKETQYF. The DNA of the CDR3 is TGTGCCAGCAGCTTACAGGGGGCGAAAGAGACCCAGTACTTC. Supplemented by reference TRBV5-4 and TRBJ2-5, the full variable domain reads ETGVTQSPTHLIKTRGQQVTLRCSSQSGHNTVSWYQQALGQGPQFIFQYYREEENGRGNFPPRFSGLQFPNYSSELNVNALELDDSALYLCASSLQGAKETQYFGPGTRLLVL.

The V call is TRBV28, the J call TRBJ1-4, with D perhaps TRBD1 (5 bases). This CDR3 comprises 13 residues. Germline V gives CDR1 MDHEN, CDR2 SYDVKM. Trimming left V 1 base short and J 7 bases short, with 7 bases between. CDR3 loop: CASSLLGAEKLFF. CDR3 DNA: TGTGCCAGCAGTTTATTAGGGGCTGAAAAACTGTTTTTT.

The rearrangement uses TRBV19 and TRBJ2-3; 11 bases align to TRBD1. Germline V gene data show CDR1 as LNHDA and CDR2 as SQIVND (reference sequence). The CDR3 is 19 amino acids. With 8 bases clipped from V and 2 bases from J, the junction kept 18 bases outside the gene matches. The CDR3 sequence is CASDGRPGQGVFYTDTQYF. CDR3 bases: TGTGCCAGTGACGGAAGACCGGGACAGGGGGTTTTTTACACAGATACGCAGTATTTT.

The chain recombines TRBV2 with TRBJ1-2, with 9 bases lining up with TRBD1. The CDR3 consists of 15 residues. Germline CDR1 reads SNHLY; CDR2 reads FYNNEI. V trimming: 0 bases; J trimming: 7 bases; junction bases outside the gene matches: 6. CDR3 DNA sequence: TGTGCCAGCAGTGAAGCGGGACAGGGTGTCGGTGGCTACACCTTC. This codes for CASSEAGQGVGGYTF.

V and J are TRBV7-8 and TRBJ1-3; 9 bases are a match to TRBD1. V dropped 5 bases and J dropped 1; count of bases not matched to a gene: 9. Per the germline V gene, CDR1 is SGHVS and CDR2 is FQNEAQ. The CDR3 extends over 17 amino acids. CDR3 region: CASSVVSQGASGNTIYF. CDR3 coding DNA: TGTGCCAGCAGCGTGGTTTCACAGGGGGCTTCTGGAAACACCATATATTTT. Combining the CDR3 with reference TRBV7-8 and TRBJ1-3 gives the whole variable domain GAGVSQSPRYKVAKRGQDVALRCDPISGHVSLFWYQQALGQGPEFLTYFQNEAQLDKSGLPSDRFFAERPEGSVSTLKIQRTQQEDSAVYLCASSVVSQGASGNTIYFGEGSWLTVV.

In this sample, this clone turned up once. The chain has TRBV5-1 and TRBJ1-4; 8 bases line up with TRBD1. This CDR3 has 14 residues. J was trimmed by 5 bases and V by 1 base; bases with no gene match: 1. Germline CDR1 and CDR2: SGHRS and YFSETQ. The CDR3 sequence: CASSLRQGNEKLFF. In nucleotides, the CDR3 is TGCGCCAGCAGCTTGAGACAGGGGAATGAAAAACTGTTTTTT.

The genes are TRBV3-1 (or the pseudogene TRBV3-2) and TRBJ1-6; 7 positions agree with TRBD1. CDR1 is LGHDT, CDR2 YNNKEL, per germline (reference sequence). CDR3 length equals 14 residues. After removal of 7 bases from V and 9 bases from J, the junction contained 9 bases not matched to a gene. Written as DNA, the CDR3 is TGTGCCAGCACCCAGGGGGGTTACGGTTCACCCCTCCACTTT. It yields the protein CASTQGGYGSPLHF.

This chain uses TRBV16 with TRBJ2-7; 7 bases are shared with TRBD2. Trimming at V came to 5 bases and at J to 4 bases, leaving 5 bases not matched to a gene. This CDR3 contains 13 residues. Germline CDR1 is KGHSY and CDR2 is FQNENV. CDR3 protein: CASSDSGEYEQYF. For the CDR3, the DNA is TGTGCCAGCAGCGACAGCGGGGAATACGAGCAGTACTTC.

This chain joins TRBV5-1 and TRBJ2-5; 11 bases align to TRBD2. The CDR3 has 15 residues. Germline lookup yields CDR1 SGHRS and CDR2 YFSETQ. J was trimmed by 1 base and V by 3 bases; bases with no gene match: 2. The CDR3 DNA reads TGCGCCAGCAGCTCTAGCGGGGGGATCCAAGAGACCCAGTACTTC. It specifies CASSSSGGIQETQYF.

This chain links TRBV14 with TRBJ2-5, with TRBD1 matching over 8 bases. The length of the CDR3 is 20 residues. The J segment lost 2 bases and the V segment lost 2 bases, leaving 19 bases of the junction unmatched. Germline assignment: CDR1 SGHDN and CDR2 FVKESK. In nucleotides, the CDR3 is TGTGCCAGCAGCCAACTCCCCAAACTATTACGGACAGGGATACAAGAGACCCAGTACTTC. This sequence encodes CASSQLPKLLRTGIQETQYF.

The chain carries TRBV6-5 and TRBJ1-1; possibly TRBD1 for D (6 bases). The germline V and J ends were trimmed by 9 bases and 1 base, with 18 bases remaining between them. The germline gives CDR1 MNHEY, CDR2 SVGAGI. The length of the CDR3 is 15 residues. The CDR3, as DNA: TGTGCCAGGATATGGTCACGGGACACGAACACTGAAGCTTTCTTT. Translating it yields CARIWSRDTNTEAFF.

This sequence joins TRBV29-1 and TRBJ2-1; 7 bases match TRBD1. The CDR3 covers 11 residues. V gave up 8 bases and J gave up 8 bases; unmatched junction bases: 6. The germline CDR1 and CDR2 sequences are SQVTM and ANQGSEA. The CDR3 region has the DNA TGCAGCTTAAACAGGGGAGATGAGCAGTTCTTC. Translation gives CSLNRGDEQFF.